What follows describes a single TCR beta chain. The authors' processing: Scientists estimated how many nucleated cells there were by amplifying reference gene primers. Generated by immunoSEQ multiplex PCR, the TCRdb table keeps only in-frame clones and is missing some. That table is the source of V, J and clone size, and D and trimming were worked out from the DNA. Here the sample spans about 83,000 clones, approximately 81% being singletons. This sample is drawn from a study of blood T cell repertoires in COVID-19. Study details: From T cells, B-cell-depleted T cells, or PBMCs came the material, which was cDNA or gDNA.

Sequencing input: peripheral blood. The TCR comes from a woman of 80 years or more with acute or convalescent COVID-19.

The CDR3 reads CASTRDPGTGGTEAFF. As DNA, the CDR3 is TGTGCCAGCACTAGAGACCCCGGGACAGGGGGCACTGAAGCTTTCTTT. The chain recombines TRBV9 with TRBJ1-1, with 11 bases matching TRBD1. The germline V gene encodes CDR1 SGDLS and CDR2 YYNGEE. V lost 6 bases and J lost 4; bases outside the gene matches: 11. The CDR3 is 16 amino acids.